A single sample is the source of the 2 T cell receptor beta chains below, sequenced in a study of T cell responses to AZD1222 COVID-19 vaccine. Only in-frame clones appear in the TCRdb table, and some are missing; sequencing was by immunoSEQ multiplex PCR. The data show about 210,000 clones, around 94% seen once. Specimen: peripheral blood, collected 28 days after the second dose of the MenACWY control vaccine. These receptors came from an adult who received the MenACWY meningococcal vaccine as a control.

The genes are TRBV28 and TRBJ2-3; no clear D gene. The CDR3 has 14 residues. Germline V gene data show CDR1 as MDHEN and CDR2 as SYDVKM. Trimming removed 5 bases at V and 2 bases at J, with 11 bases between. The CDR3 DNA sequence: TGTGCCAGCAGTAATCCGGCCCCCACAGATACGCAGTATTTT. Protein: CASSNPAPTDTQYF. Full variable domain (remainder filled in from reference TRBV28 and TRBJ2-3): DVKVTQSSRYLVKRTGEKVFLECVQDMDHENMFWYRQDPGLGLRLIYFSYDVKMKEKGDIPEGYSVSREKKERFSLILESASTNQTSMYLCASSNPAPTDTQYFGPGTRLTVL.

The CDR3 DNA reads TGTGCCAGCCCCGAAGCGGCCAGGAAGGGAGAAGCTTTCTTT. Translating gives CASPEAARKGEAFF. The chain couples TRBV6-5 to TRBJ1-1; no clear D gene. CDR3 length equals 14 residues. CDR1 and CDR2 (germline): MNHEY, SVGAGI. V lost 8 bases and J 8 bases, leaving 21 bases between the germline ends.